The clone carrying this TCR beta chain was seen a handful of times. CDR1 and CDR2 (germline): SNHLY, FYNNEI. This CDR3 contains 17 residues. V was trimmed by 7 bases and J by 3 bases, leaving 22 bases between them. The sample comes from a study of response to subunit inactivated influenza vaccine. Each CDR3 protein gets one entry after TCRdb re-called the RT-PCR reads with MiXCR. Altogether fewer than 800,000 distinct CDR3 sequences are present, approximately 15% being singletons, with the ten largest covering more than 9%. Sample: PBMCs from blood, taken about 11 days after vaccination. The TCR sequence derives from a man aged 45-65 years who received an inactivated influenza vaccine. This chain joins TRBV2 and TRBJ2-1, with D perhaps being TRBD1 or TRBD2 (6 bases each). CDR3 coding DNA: TGTGCCAGCAACTCTCTTGGGGGGCTAGTAATCTACAATGAGCAGTTCTTC. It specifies CASNSLGGLVIYNEQFF.